The clone carrying this TCR beta chain has only a few counts. Its antigen is not known. The data were obtained in a study of cytomegalovirus exposure and HLA in healthy donors. The CDR3 is 15 residues long. Germline V gives CDR1 SGHDT, CDR2 YYEEEE. The germline V and J ends were trimmed by 0 bases and 0 bases, with 7 bases remaining between them. Study findings and constraints: In vitro data verified a few CMV-associated chains as specific for CMV antigens. About 90% or about 30% of the time was how often most TCR beta V segments were productive, according to an earlier analysis.

The PCR ran on 60 Vbeta and 13 Jbeta primers. Clones were sequenced by immunoSEQ multiplex PCR, and TCRdb holds only the in-frame ones, with some missing. The sample lists 140,000 or so clones, about 82% seen once, with more than 3.5% in the top ten. The rearrangement joins TRBV5-6 to TRBJ1-3; D is unclear. This TCR was sampled from a woman between 40 and 55 years old in good health and CMV-seropositive. The sequenced material came from PBMCs. The chain's CDR3 is CASSLGAGSGNTIYF. CDR3 sequence (DNA): TGTGCCAGCAGCTTGGGGGCAGGCTCTGGAAACACCATATATTTT.